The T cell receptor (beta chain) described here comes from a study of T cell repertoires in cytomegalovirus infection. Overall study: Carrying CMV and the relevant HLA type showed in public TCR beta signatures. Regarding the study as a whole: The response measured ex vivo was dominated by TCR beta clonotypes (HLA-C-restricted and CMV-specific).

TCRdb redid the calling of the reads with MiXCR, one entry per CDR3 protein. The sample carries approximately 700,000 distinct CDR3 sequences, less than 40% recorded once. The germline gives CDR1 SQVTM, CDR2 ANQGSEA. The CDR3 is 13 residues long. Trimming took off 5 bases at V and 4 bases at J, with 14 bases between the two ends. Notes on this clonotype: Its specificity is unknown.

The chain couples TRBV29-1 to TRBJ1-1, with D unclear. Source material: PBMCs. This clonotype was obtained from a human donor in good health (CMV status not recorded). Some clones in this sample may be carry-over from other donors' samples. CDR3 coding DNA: TGCAGCGTTAGAGGGCGTGAGACCACTGAAGCTTTCTTT. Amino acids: CSVRGRETTEAFF.